There are many counts of the clone carrying this TCR beta chain. Its antigen is undetermined. This specimen comes from a study of T cells in Graves' hyperthyroidism and ophthalmopathy. Study-level findings and limits: Among thyroid clonotypes expanded above 0.001, most also appeared in blood.

RNA transcripts yielded amplified TCR beta CDR3 regions. The study used the HTBI primer set for a first-round RT-PCR of the TCR CDR3. TCRdb reanalysed the multiplex PCR reads using MiXCR and keeps one entry per CDR3 protein. Of some 600,000 distinct CDR3 sequences in the sample, approximately 15% are singletons; the top ten hold 4.5% to 6%. The hyperthyroidism patients had all been newly diagnosed, and their disease duration was under 2 months. Their ages ranged from 18 to 65 years. Sequences were obtained from blood. The receptor's source is a woman aged 25 to 45 with Graves' hyperthyroidism that later progressed to Graves' ophthalmopathy.

The CDR3 loop reads CSSRDQTGARETQYF. The CDR3 bases are TGCAGCTCGAGGGATCAGACAGGGGCGCGGGAGACCCAGTACTTC. V gene TRBV29-1 combines with J gene TRBJ2-5, with 8 positions matching TRBD1. The length of the CDR3 is 15 residues. The ends lost 8 bases at V and 5 bases at J; junction bases unmatched: 16. CDR1 is SQVTM and CDR2 is ANQGSEA in the germline V gene.